This TCR beta chain comes out of a study of neurological immune-mediated disorders. Study-level findings and limits: Multiple sclerosis patients had less TCR clonal expansion than even healthy controls, unlike HTLV-1-associated myelopathy.

The table lists this clonotype with many counts. No antigen is known for it. Time point described: longitudinal time-point 2. Individuals who volunteered at a blood bank located in Maryland, USA, made up the group of healthy controls. Unsorted libraries used 2 million PBMCs kept at -80 degrees C. 5'RACE generated cDNA with 10-nucleotide random UMIs. TCRdb ran MiXCR on the 5' RACE reads and lists one entry per CDR3 protein. Among some 60,000 distinct CDR3 sequences listed, more than 8% were seen once. Trimming removed 4 bases from V and 2 bases from J; junction bases left unmatched: 6. This CDR3 contains 14 residues. Per the germline V gene, CDR1 is SGHRS and CDR2 is YFSETQ.

Source material: PBMCs. The V and J genes are TRBV5-1 and TRBJ2-7; TRBD1 matches 7 bases. This clonotype was obtained from a man aged 25-40 years in good health. This chain's CDR3 is CASSAGTVTYEQYF. CDR3 in DNA: TGCGCCAGCAGCGCCGGGACAGTCACCTACGAGCAGTACTTC.